The 28 T cell receptor beta chains presented below share a single source sample, sequenced in a study of cytomegalovirus exposure and HLA in healthy donors. This PCR relied on a set of 60 Vbeta primers and 13 Jbeta primers. The table came from immunoSEQ multiplex PCR; TCRdb's copy has only in-frame clones and leaves some out. The sample has some 200,000 clones, over 75% seen once. Material: PBMCs. The receptors were sampled from a woman younger than 45 in good health and CMV-seronegative.

This sequence joins TRBV27 and TRBJ2-3; perhaps TRBD1 as D (5 bases). V dropped 4 bases and J dropped 2 bases, with 10 bases sitting between them. In germline, CDR1 is MNHEY, CDR2 SMNVEV (reference sequence). This CDR3 region has 14 residues. The DNA for the CDR3 is TGTGCCAGCAGTTCCCAGACAGTCACAGATACGCAGTATTTT. Its translation is CASSSQTVTDTQYF.

The chain recombines TRBV6-7 with TRBJ2-7; perhaps TRBD1 as D (5 bases). Being an ORF, TRBV6-7 has a function that is uncertain. Deletions cut 2 bases from V and 0 bases from J, with 14 bases between. CDR3 length equals 16 residues. DNA of the CDR3: TGTGCCAGCAGTTACCCACCGACAGCCAGCTCCTACGAGCAGTACTTC. This encodes CASSYPPTASSYEQYF.

The chain has TRBV9 and TRBJ2-3; weak D call: TRBD1 (6 bases). The V gene's germline CDR1 is SGDLS and CDR2 YYNGEE. With 5 bases removed from V and 0 bases from J, the gap between germline ends came to 10 bases. This CDR3 is built from 14 residues. CDR3 protein: CASRDRSSTDTQYF. The CDR3 coding sequence is TGTGCCAGCAGAGACAGGTCCAGCACAGATACGCAGTATTTT.

The chain is built from TRBV9 and TRBJ2-1, with D possibly matching TRBD1 (5 bases). The V end was cut by 0 bases, the J end by 5 bases, with 9 bases between. Germline CDR1 reads SGDLS; CDR2 reads YYNGEE. The CDR3 consists of 14 residues. The CDR3 region is CASSVGQTHNEQFF. The CDR3 DNA sequence: TGTGCCAGCAGCGTAGGACAGACTCACAATGAGCAGTTCTTC.

V and J are TRBV7-6 and TRBJ1-1, with D perhaps matching TRBD1 (5 bases). The germline V and J ends were trimmed by 1 base and 5 bases, with 11 bases remaining between them. Germline lookup yields CDR1 SGHVS and CDR2 FNYEAQ. This CDR3 contains 14 residues. The CDR3, as DNA: TGTGCCAGCAGCTTAGAGGCAGGGAGGACTGAAGCTTTCTTT. The encoded protein is CASSLEAGRTEAFF.

CDR3 DNA: TGTGCCAGCAGCGTCAGCACAGGGAGCTACGAGCAGTACTTC. This codes for CASSVSTGSYEQYF. This chain joins TRBV9 and TRBJ2-7; a possible D gene is TRBD1 (6 bases). The V gene's germline CDR1 is SGDLS and CDR2 YYNGEE. Trimming shortened V by 2 bases and J by 3 bases, and 12 bases separated the two germline ends. The CDR3 runs 14 residues.

This clone appeared a single time. V usage is TRBV7-2 and J usage is TRBJ2-7; 10 nucleotides agree with TRBD1. Germline V gene data show CDR1 as SGHTA and CDR2 as FQGNSA. J was trimmed by 1 base and V by 4 bases; bases with no gene match: 1. The CDR3 spans 14 residues. The CDR3 nucleotides are TGTGCCAGCAGCTGGGACAGGGGTTCCTACGAGCAGTACTTC. As protein: CASSWDRGSYEQYF.

This clone was observed a handful of times. The CDR3 loop is CASSTADRRRGSNQPQHF. The CDR3 nucleotides are TGTGCCAGTAGTACCGCGGACAGGCGGCGGGGTAGCAATCAGCCCCAGCATTTT. The chain uses TRBV19 and TRBJ1-5; TRBD1 agrees at 7 bases. CDR1 and CDR2 (germline): LNHDA, SQIVND (reference sequence). The CDR3 is 18 amino acids. V was pared by 4 bases and J by 0 bases, with 12 bases of the junction left unmatched.

The chain carries TRBV6-5 and TRBJ1-1; a weak D match, TRBD1 (6 bases). Between the trimmed V and J ends, which lost 4 bases and 6 bases, there was a span of 18 bases. There are 15 residues in the CDR3. The germline gives CDR1 MNHEY, CDR2 SVGAGI. CDR3 protein: CASSFAGGEWAEAFF. In DNA form, the CDR3 reads TGTGCCAGCAGTTTCGCGGGGGGCGAGTGGGCTGAAGCTTTCTTT.

The chain has TRBV18 and TRBJ1-2; unclear D gene. This CDR3 region has 16 residues. Germline values: CDR1 KGHSH, CDR2 LQKENI. Deletions cut 1 base from V and 1 base from J, with 13 bases between. Here the CDR3 reads CASSPQPPQNNYGYTF. CDR3 bases: TGTGCCAGCTCACCACAGCCCCCACAGAATAACTATGGCTACACCTTC. Combining the CDR3 with reference TRBV18 and TRBJ1-2 gives the whole variable domain NAGVMQNPRHLVRRRGQEARLRCSPMKGHSHVYWYRQLPEEGLKFMVYLQKENIIDESGMPKERFSAEFPKEGPSILRIQQVVRGDSAAYFCASSPQPPQNNYGYTFGSGTRLTVV.

This chain joins TRBV10-1 and TRBJ2-1, with TRBD2 identical over 8 bases. CDR3 length equals 16 residues. Germline trimming cut 2 bases from V and 2 bases from J; bases unmatched to any gene: 5. CDR1 is WNHNN and CDR2 is SYGVQD in the germline V gene (reference sequence). The CDR3 DNA sequence: TGCGCCAGCAGTGAGACAGGACTAGCCCCCTACAATGAGCAGTTCTTC. This gives the protein CASSETGLAPYNEQFF.

This chain connects TRBV9 to TRBJ1-1; D remains ambiguous. Deletions cut 0 bases from V and 6 bases from J, with 15 bases between. The CDR3 contains 15 residues. The germline gives CDR1 SGDLS, CDR2 YYNGEE. CDR3 residues: CASSVDMREEAEAFF. The CDR3 DNA is TGTGCCAGCAGCGTAGACATGAGGGAGGAGGCTGAAGCTTTCTTT.

This clone has a single count. The CDR3 region has the DNA TGCGCCAGCAGCCTTAGGGAGGGACAGGTAAAGGCCTACGAGCAGTACTTC. This sequence encodes CASSLREGQVKAYEQYF. The gene calls are TRBV5-1 and TRBJ2-7, with D tentatively TRBD1 (8 bases). Trimming pared 4 bases from V and 2 bases from J, leaving 22 bases between. The CDR3 consists of 17 residues. Germline CDR1 reads SGHRS; CDR2 reads YFSETQ.

The V call is TRBV6-5, the J call TRBJ2-7, with a weak D call TRBD2 (6 bases). The CDR3 runs 12 residues. Germline V CDR1 and CDR2: MNHEY, SVGAGI. V was pared by 5 bases and J by 4 bases, with 9 bases between. The DNA for the CDR3 is TGTGCCAGCAGTGCGGGACGATACGAGCAGTACTTC. This translates into CASSAGRYEQYF.

Only a few counts were recorded for this clone. The gene calls are TRBV7-9 and TRBJ2-1, with D possibly matching TRBD2 (5 bases). V lost 2 bases and J lost 8, with 13 bases in between. This CDR3 has 14 residues. Germline CDR1 reads SEHNR; CDR2 reads FQNEAQ (reference sequence). The CDR3 sequence: CASSLSGREDEQFF. CDR3 in DNA: TGTGCCAGCAGCTTAAGTGGTCGGGAAGATGAGCAGTTCTTC.

This clone was counted between two and nine times. The chain couples TRBV4-2 to TRBJ2-1, with a weak D call TRBD2 (5 bases). Germline loops: CDR1 LGHNA, CDR2 YNFKEQ. The CDR3 contains 17 residues. The V end lost 0 bases, the J end lost 0 bases, and 12 bases lay between the germline ends. The CDR3 DNA follows: TGTGCCAGCAGCCAAGAAGCCAGCGGCCTCTCCTACAATGAGCAGTTCTTC. Translating gives CASSQEASGLSYNEQFF.

This clone was seen only a few times. The rearrangement links TRBV7-9 to TRBJ1-1; TRBD1 might be the D (6 bases). Germline CDR1 reads SEHNR; CDR2 reads FQNEAQ (reference sequence). V lost 2 bases and J lost 1, with 17 bases in between. This CDR3 is 17 amino acids long. In DNA form, the CDR3 reads TGTGCCAGCAGCTTATTTTGGTCGGACAGACGGAACACTGAAGCTTTCTTT. The encoded protein is CASSLFWSDRRNTEAFF.

The CDR3 bases are TGCGCCAGCAGCTTATCAGGTAGCACAGATACGCAGTATTTT. Protein product: CASSLSGSTDTQYF. The V gene is TRBV5-1, the J gene TRBJ2-3; D remains unclear. The CDR3 is 14 residues long. The V end lost 2 bases, the J end lost 0 bases, and 7 bases lay between the germline ends. Germline CDR1 reads SGHRS; CDR2 reads YFSETQ.

The rearrangement uses TRBV7-9 and TRBJ2-7; D possibly corresponds to TRBD1 (5 bases). The CDR3 spans 14 residues. V was shortened by 5 bases and J by 7 bases, with 18 bases between the two germline ends. The V gene's germline CDR1 is SEHNR and CDR2 FQNEAQ (reference sequence). The DNA of the CDR3 is TGTGCCAGCAGCCCCTCAGTGGGGCTTAGAGAGCAGTACTTC. The encoded protein is CASSPSVGLREQYF.

This clone was counted once. The chain recombines TRBV6-5 with TRBJ1-2; 7 nucleotides line up with TRBD1. The V gene end was trimmed by 0 bases and the J gene end by 3 bases; junction bases not matched to a gene: 7. CDR1 is MNHEY, CDR2 SVGAGI, per germline. The CDR3 is made up of 16 amino acids. The CDR3 loop is CASSYSSRGPYYGYTF. CDR3 nucleotides: TGTGCCAGCAGTTACTCGTCGAGGGGGCCCTACTATGGCTACACCTTC.

Only one count was recorded for this clone. The J gene is TRBJ1-2, the V gene TRBV5-6, with 9 bases aligning to TRBD1. The ends lost 3 bases at V and 5 bases at J; junction bases unmatched: 8. Germline loops: CDR1 SGHDT, CDR2 YYEEEE. The CDR3 contains 15 residues. The CDR3: CASSYGQGRQYGYTF. CDR3 in DNA: TGTGCCAGCAGCTACGGACAGGGGCGACAGTATGGCTACACCTTC.

About this clone itself: An end of the junction differs from the germline gene, which may be a read error. The V call is TRBV5-1, the J call TRBJ2-7; unclear D gene. CDR3 length: 12 residues. Germline CDR1 and CDR2: SGHRS and YFSETQ. The CDR3 spells CASSLVGYQQYF. The CDR3 nucleotides read TGCGCCAGCAGCTTGGTGGGCTACCAGCAGTACTTC.

About this clone itself: At one of its ends the junction is not consistent with the germline gene, which may arise from a read error. The chain carries TRBV7-9 and TRBJ2-7, with D possibly being TRBD1 (6 bases). The CDR3 runs 14 residues. The germline V gene encodes CDR1 SEHNR and CDR2 FQNEAQ (reference sequence). In DNA, the CDR3 is TGTTCCAGCAGCTTAGCAGGGGCTGGGTACGAGCAGTACTTC. This codes for CSSSLAGAGYEQYF.

The chain carries TRBV6-5 and TRBJ2-5; unclear D gene. Germline assignment: CDR1 MNHEY and CDR2 SVGAGI. The V and J ends lost 0 bases and 2 bases respectively, with 10 bases between them. CDR3 size: 15 residues. The CDR3 protein is CASSYSRGSQETQYF. The CDR3 bases are TGTGCCAGCAGTTACTCTAGAGGTTCGCAAGAGACCCAGTACTTC.

This chain links TRBV2 with TRBJ2-7; a weak D match, TRBD2 (5 bases). Germline V lookup: CDR1 SNHLY, CDR2 FYNNEI. This CDR3 contains 12 residues. The germline V and J ends were trimmed by 8 bases and 12 bases, with 20 bases remaining between them. This CDR3 reads CASPPDREKPYF. The CDR3 nucleotides are TGTGCCAGCCCCCCCGACCGGGAAAAGCCGTACTTC.

About this clone: The same CDR3 is also encoded by other DNA sequences in this sample. The chain couples TRBV6-5 to TRBJ1-3; 8 bases are a match to TRBD1. The CDR3 sequence is 15 residues long. CDR1 and CDR2 (germline): MNHEY, SVGAGI. The junction had 0 bases not matched to a gene; V was cut back by 0 bases and J by 2 bases. Here the CDR3 reads CASSYSTGAGNTIYF. CDR3 coding DNA: TGTGCCAGCAGTTACTCGACAGGGGCTGGAAACACCATATATTTT.

The chain carries TRBV6-5 and TRBJ2-7; TRBD2 aligns across 8 bases. The CDR3 is 16 residues long. The germline V gene encodes CDR1 MNHEY and CDR2 SVGAGI. Trimming at V came to 0 bases and at J to 2 bases, leaving 6 bases not matched to a gene. The CDR3 DNA sequence: TGTGCCAGCAGTTACTCGGCTAGCGGGTTTGCCTACGAGCAGTACTTC. Encoded protein: CASSYSASGFAYEQYF.

The J gene is TRBJ2-1, the V gene TRBV28; D is perhaps TRBD1 (6 bases). With 5 bases removed from V and 9 bases from J, the gap between germline ends came to 20 bases. The CDR3 is made up of 15 amino acids. Germline CDR1 reads MDHEN; CDR2 reads SYDVKM. CDR3 protein: CASSPATHTRGEQFF. Written as DNA, the CDR3 is TGTGCCAGCAGTCCCGCGACACACACCAGGGGTGAGCAGTTCTTC.